A selection of T cell receptor beta chains follows, all from one sample in a study of T cells in Graves' hyperthyroidism and ophthalmopathy. TCRdb ran MiXCR on the multiplex PCR reads and lists one entry per CDR3 protein. The data hold about 510,000 distinct CDR3 sequences, with 13% to 15% observed a single time. Sequencing used blood. Receptors originate from a middle-aged woman with Graves' hyperthyroidism. Both conserved end residues are part of each CDR3. The order of the fields is V gene, clone size, J gene, D gene, CDR3 DNA, CDR3 protein. A D gene is named only where the DNA matches it firmly. Only some rows state a clone size, as once, few, many or a class for expanded clones.

V gene: TRBV12-3/TRBV12-4
clone size: .
J gene: TRBJ1-6
D gene: .
CDR3 DNA: TGTGCCAGCAGTTTATCAGGAAGTAATTCACCCCTCCACTTT
CDR3 protein: CASSLSGSNSPLHF

V gene: TRBV24-1
clone size: many
J gene: TRBJ2-7
D gene: .
CDR3 DNA: TGTGCCACCAGTTCCGGTAATCGTTGGGAGCAGTACTTC
CDR3 protein: CATSSGNRWEQYF

V gene: TRBV3-1
clone size: few
J gene: TRBJ2-6
D gene: .
CDR3 DNA: TGTGCCAGCAGCCAAGGGGCAACCGGGGCCAACGTCCTGACTTTC
CDR3 protein: CASSQGATGANVLTF

V gene: TRBV12-3/TRBV12-4
clone size: many
J gene: TRBJ2-7
D gene: .
CDR3 DNA: TGTGCCAGCAGTTTTCGGGCCCAGTCCTACGAGCAGTACTTC
CDR3 protein: CASSFRAQSYEQYF

V gene: TRBV7-3
clone size: many
J gene: TRBJ2-1
D gene: .
CDR3 DNA: TGTGCCAGCAGCTCCGCACTAGCCAAAGATGAGCAGTTCTTC
CDR3 protein: CASSSALAKDEQFF

V gene: TRBV5-5
clone size: many
J gene: TRBJ2-5
D gene: .
CDR3 DNA: TGTGCCAGCAGTATACCTCGAGGAGAGACCCAGTACTTC
CDR3 protein: CASSIPRGETQYF

V gene: TRBV9
clone size: few
J gene: TRBJ2-1
D gene: TRBD1
CDR3 DNA: TGTGCCAGCAGCCCCAGGACAGGGGGCAGGAATGAGCAGTTCTTC
CDR3 protein: CASSPRTGGRNEQFF

V gene: TRBV5-1
clone size: .
J gene: TRBJ2-1
D gene: TRBD2
CDR3 DNA: TGCGCCAGCAGCCTTAGCGGGAGGGACAATGAGCAGTTCTTC
CDR3 protein: CASSLSGRDNEQFF

V gene: TRBV27
clone size: .
J gene: TRBJ2-7
D gene: .
CDR3 DNA: TGTGCCAGCAGTTTTCGGTTATCCTACGAGCAGTACTTC
CDR3 protein: CASSFRLSYEQYF

V gene: TRBV2
clone size: many
J gene: TRBJ1-2
D gene: TRBD1
CDR3 DNA: TGTGCCAGCAGTGATTGGGCAGGGGGCTCCTATGGCTACACCTTC
CDR3 protein: CASSDWAGGSYGYTF

V gene: TRBV2
clone size: many
J gene: TRBJ2-7
D gene: .
CDR3 DNA: TGTGCCAGCAGAACCGCTAGCTCCTACGAGCAGTACTTC
CDR3 protein: CASRTASSYEQYF

V gene: TRBV18
clone size: many
J gene: TRBJ2-7
D gene: .
CDR3 DNA: TGTGCCAGCTCACCAATGGGCAGCCTTCACTACGAGCAGTACTTC
CDR3 protein: CASSPMGSLHYEQYF

V gene: TRBV6-1
clone size: .
J gene: TRBJ1-4
D gene: .
CDR3 DNA: TGTGCCAGCAGTGAGCCAGGGGTTAATGAAAAACTGTTTTTT
CDR3 protein: CASSEPGVNEKLFF

V gene: TRBV28
clone size: many
J gene: TRBJ2-1
D gene: TRBD2
CDR3 DNA: TGTGCCAGCAGGGGCGCGGGACTAGCGGGAGGTGAGCAGTTCTTC
CDR3 protein: CASRGAGLAGGEQFF

V gene: TRBV7-2
clone size: many
J gene: TRBJ2-2
D gene: .
CDR3 DNA: TGTGCCAGCCGGGGGATCGACACCGGGGAGCTGTTTTTT
CDR3 protein: CASRGIDTGELFF

V gene: TRBV18
clone size: .
J gene: TRBJ1-4
D gene: .
CDR3 DNA: TGTGCCAGCTCACCAGACGGGATGGAAGAAAAACTGTTTTTT
CDR3 protein: CASSPDGMEEKLFF

V gene: TRBV28
clone size: many
J gene: TRBJ1-2
D gene: .
CDR3 DNA: TGTGCCAGCAATACACAATTGAGCAGAGGCAGGGAAAACTATGGCTACACCTTC
CDR3 protein: CASNTQLSRGRENYGYTF

V gene: TRBV20-1
clone size: .
J gene: TRBJ2-1
D gene: .
CDR3 DNA: TGCAGTGCTAGAGATCGCGCTAGAGTTGAACGAAACAATGAGCAGTTCTTC
CDR3 protein: CSARDRARVERNNEQFF

V gene: TRBV6-6
clone size: .
J gene: TRBJ2-1
D gene: TRBD2
CDR3 DNA: TGTGCCAGCAGTTACCTACTAGCGGGAGGGCCCAATGAGCAGTTCTTC
CDR3 protein: CASSYLLAGGPNEQFF

V gene: TRBV20-1
clone size: many
J gene: TRBJ2-3
D gene: .
CDR3 DNA: TGCAGTGCTAGAGTAGGGAACACAGATACGCAGTATTTT
CDR3 protein: CSARVGNTDTQYF

V gene: TRBV5-5
clone size: .
J gene: TRBJ1-1
D gene: .
CDR3 DNA: TGTGCCAGCAGCCCAACTGTTGGGCCCATGAACACTGAAGCTTTCTTT
CDR3 protein: CASSPTVGPMNTEAFF

V gene: TRBV5-1
clone size: few
J gene: TRBJ2-3
D gene: .
CDR3 DNA: TGCGCCAGCAGTAAGGGAGTTATCAATCTCAGCACAGATACGCAGTATTTT
CDR3 protein: CASSKGVINLSTDTQYF

V gene: TRBV5-1
clone size: .
J gene: TRBJ2-1
D gene: .
CDR3 DNA: TGCGCCAGCAGCAACGCAGGGAGCTCCTACAATGAGCAGTTCTTC
CDR3 protein: CASSNAGSSYNEQFF

V gene: TRBV11-3
clone size: many
J gene: TRBJ1-1
D gene: .
CDR3 DNA: TGTGCCAGCAGAGGACGGATGAACACTGAAGCTTTCTTT
CDR3 protein: CASRGRMNTEAFF

V gene: TRBV5-1
clone size: many
J gene: TRBJ1-3
D gene: TRBD1
CDR3 DNA: TGCGCCAGCAGCCCCAAGACAGGGGTTGGAAACACCATATATTTT
CDR3 protein: CASSPKTGVGNTIYF

V gene: TRBV28
clone size: many
J gene: TRBJ2-7
D gene: TRBD2
CDR3 DNA: TGTGCCAGCAGTTTTGGACTAGCGGAGCAGTACTTC
CDR3 protein: CASSFGLAEQYF

V gene: TRBV28
clone size: many
J gene: TRBJ2-3
D gene: .
CDR3 DNA: TGTGCCAGCAGTTCGAACAGGTTTCGCACAGATACGCAGTATTTT
CDR3 protein: CASSSNRFRTDTQYF

V gene: TRBV19
clone size: many
J gene: TRBJ1-5
D gene: TRBD1
CDR3 DNA: TGTGCCAGTCGGACAGGGGGATTCAATCAGCCCCAGCATTTT
CDR3 protein: CASRTGGFNQPQHF

V gene: TRBV2
clone size: many
J gene: TRBJ1-5
D gene: .
CDR3 DNA: TGTGCCAGCAGTTCGGACACCCCCCGGGGTCAGCCCCAGCATTTT
CDR3 protein: CASSSDTPRGQPQHF

V gene: TRBV24-1
clone size: many
J gene: TRBJ2-2
D gene: TRBD2
CDR3 DNA: TGTGCCACCAGTGCTTCAGGACTAGCGCAGACCGGGGAGCTGTTTTTT
CDR3 protein: CATSASGLAQTGELFF

V gene: TRBV20-1
clone size: many
J gene: TRBJ1-4
D gene: .
CDR3 DNA: TGCAGTGCTAGAGGTTCAGCGGCAACTAATGAAAAACTGTTTTTT
CDR3 protein: CSARGSAATNEKLFF

V gene: TRBV7-8
clone size: many
J gene: TRBJ2-1
D gene: .
CDR3 DNA: TGTGCCAGCAGCCAATTAGGTAGCGGTTACAATGAGCAGTTCTTC
CDR3 protein: CASSQLGSGYNEQFF

V gene: TRBV9
clone size: few
J gene: TRBJ2-3
D gene: .
CDR3 DNA: TGTGCCAGCAACGTAGGGCCCAGCGAAAGCACAGATACGCAGTATTTT
CDR3 protein: CASNVGPSESTDTQYF

V gene: TRBV12-3/TRBV12-4
clone size: few
J gene: TRBJ2-1
D gene: .
CDR3 DNA: TGTGCCAGCAGTGAATTGGGGACAGAGCAGTTCTTC
CDR3 protein: CASSELGTEQFF

V gene: TRBV30
clone size: many
J gene: TRBJ1-3
D gene: .
CDR3 DNA: TGTGCCTGGAGGACCGGGACTAGCGGGAGTAGATATTTT
CDR3 protein: CAWRTGTSGSRYF

V gene: TRBV3-1
clone size: many
J gene: TRBJ1-6
D gene: .
CDR3 DNA: TGTGCCAGCAGCCAAGGACCGACCGAAGGAAATTCACCCCTCCACTTT
CDR3 protein: CASSQGPTEGNSPLHF

V gene: TRBV20-1
clone size: many
J gene: TRBJ2-7
D gene: .
CDR3 DNA: TGCAGTGCTAGAGATATTGTGGCAGACTACGAGCAGTACTTC
CDR3 protein: CSARDIVADYEQYF

V gene: TRBV30
clone size: .
J gene: TRBJ2-1
D gene: TRBD2
CDR3 DNA: TGTGCCTGGTGCCTACTAGCGGGAGGTTACAATGAGCAGTTCTTC
CDR3 protein: CAWCLLAGGYNEQFF

V gene: TRBV30
clone size: many
J gene: TRBJ2-3
D gene: TRBD2
CDR3 DNA: TGTGCCTGGAGTGTATGGCCTAGCGGGATTACAGATACGCAGTATTTT
CDR3 protein: CAWSVWPSGITDTQYF

V gene: TRBV5-5
clone size: few
J gene: TRBJ1-2
D gene: TRBD1
CDR3 DNA: TGTGCCAGCAGTCCGGGACAGGCGGACTATGGCTACACCTTC
CDR3 protein: CASSPGQADYGYTF

V gene: TRBV11-2
clone size: many
J gene: TRBJ2-1
D gene: .
CDR3 DNA: TGTGCCAGCAGCTCTACGTTAATGAATGAGCAGTTCTTC
CDR3 protein: CASSSTLMNEQFF

V gene: TRBV12-3/TRBV12-4
clone size: many
J gene: TRBJ2-7
D gene: .
CDR3 DNA: TGTGCCAGTACTCAGGGCAGGGGGGATAGCGAGCAGTACTTC
CDR3 protein: CASTQGRGDSEQYF

V gene: TRBV7-2
clone size: few
J gene: TRBJ1-1
D gene: .
CDR3 DNA: TGTGCCAGCGGCTCTAAATCATCTGGGGATCGGACTGAAGCTTTCTTT
CDR3 protein: CASGSKSSGDRTEAFF